This passage covers 29 T cell receptor beta chains from one sample sequenced in a study of T cells expressing NK-cell markers. TCRdb re-called the 5' RACE reads, yielding one record per CDR3 amino acid sequence without DNA. The specimen's table records roughly 390,000 distinct CDR3 sequences. The sequenced material came from blood T cells: a sorted CD56 or NKG2C T cell subset, CD4+ or CD8+ T cells, or bulk PBMC T cells (not recorded which). Every receptor here comes from a woman in her 50s in good health.

The genes are TRBV7-7 and TRBJ2-2; TCRdb designates TRBD2, a call that cannot be tested without DNA. CDR1 and CDR2 (germline): SSHAT, FNYEAQ (reference sequence). This CDR3 region has 15 residues. CDR3 sequence: CASSPRAPGTGELFF. The variable domain in full, with the rest retrieved from reference TRBV7-7 and TRBJ2-2, is GAGVSQSPRYKVTKRGQDVTLRCDPISSHATLYWYQQALGQGPEFLTYFNYEAQPDKSGLPSDRFSAERPEGSISTLTIQRTEQRDSAMYRCASSPRAPGTGELFFGEGSRLTVL.

The CDR3 is CSARTLAAWGEQFF. The chain is built from TRBV20-1 and TRBJ2-1. This CDR3 contains 14 residues. Per the germline V gene, CDR1 is DFQATT and CDR2 is SNEGSKA (reference sequence).

CDR3 in amino acids: CASSYFGGGSYNEQFF. The J gene is TRBJ2-1, the V gene TRBV6-2 or TRBV6-3; with no DNA, the TCRdb D assignment of TRBD2 cannot be verified. CDR3 length: 16 residues. CDR1 and CDR2 (germline): MNHEY, SVGEGT.

The chain recombines TRBV6-6 with TRBJ1-1; there is no DNA to check the TCRdb D call of TRBD1. This CDR3 is built from 15 residues. CDR1 and CDR2 from the germline V gene are MNHNY and SVGAGI (reference sequence). The CDR3 loop is CASRGTDRVNTEAFF.

The CDR3 reads CASSPPAGVNEQYF. The rearrangement joins TRBV13 to TRBJ2-7; the TCRdb D gene call, TRBD2, has no DNA to confirm it. This CDR3 has 14 amino acids. CDR1 PRHDT and CDR2 FYEKMQ come from the germline V gene (reference sequence). The variable domain in full, with the rest retrieved from reference TRBV13 and TRBJ2-7, is AAGVIQSPRHLIKEKRETATLKCYPIPRHDTVYWYQQGPGQDPQFLISFYEKMQSDKGSIPDRFSAQQFSDYHSELNMSSLELGDSALYFCASSPPAGVNEQYFGPGTRLTVT.

The chain links TRBV5-1 to TRBJ1-5; TCRdb's D call of TRBD1 is untestable without DNA. Looked up from germline, CDR1 is SGHRS and CDR2 is YFSETQ. The CDR3 covers 13 residues. CDR3 sequence reads: CASRGAVGQPQHF.

The CDR3 spells CASSFGGSDTQYF. The chain links TRBV11-2 to TRBJ2-3; TCRdb designates TRBD1, a call that cannot be tested without DNA. CDR1 is SGHAT and CDR2 is FQNNGV in the germline V gene. CDR3 length: 13 residues.

CDR3: CASSFDSAGSYNEQFF. This chain joins TRBV5-8 and TRBJ2-1; checking the TCRdb D call of TRBD1 is not possible without DNA. CDR3 size: 16 residues. CDR1 and CDR2 (germline): SGHTS, YDEGEE.

The genes are TRBV27 and TRBJ2-3; the D gene TCRdb calls, TRBD2, cannot be checked with no DNA. CDR1 and CDR2 (germline): MNHEY, SMNVEV (reference sequence). The CDR3 is made up of 17 amino acids. CDR3 sequence reads: CASSALGLAGPFDTQYF.

This sequence joins TRBV20-1 and TRBJ2-7; the TCRdb D gene call, TRBD1, has no DNA to confirm it. The germline CDR1 and CDR2 sequences are DFQATT and SNEGSKA (reference sequence). The CDR3 extends over 16 amino acids. This CDR3 reads CSATTPKGNMGYEQYF.

The V gene is TRBV20-1, the J gene TRBJ1-1; TCRdb's D gene call, TRBD1, goes unchecked for lack of DNA. The CDR3 sequence is 14 residues long. Germline CDR1 and CDR2: DFQATT and SNEGSKA (reference sequence). The CDR3 region is CSAIDPGMNTEAFF.

The CDR3 loop is CPSSLGTGPVLDTEAFF. This chain uses TRBV7-3 with TRBJ1-1; TCRdb indicates TRBD1, and absent DNA this call remains unverified. In germline, CDR1 is SGHTA, CDR2 FQGTGA. This CDR3 has 17 residues.

V and J are TRBV28 and TRBJ2-3; there is no DNA to check the TCRdb D call of TRBD2. The length of the CDR3 is 19 residues. From germline, CDR1 is MDHEN and CDR2 SYDVKM. The CDR3 loop reads CASRTSALAGVSGTDTQYF.

CDR3 region: CASIGTSTDTQYF. V usage is TRBV5-5 and J usage is TRBJ2-3. The CDR3 length is 13 residues. Germline CDR1 is SGHKS and CDR2 is YYEKEE (reference sequence).

This chain links TRBV20-1 with TRBJ2-7; the TCRdb D gene call, TRBD1, has no DNA to confirm it. From germline, CDR1 is DFQATT and CDR2 SNEGSKA (reference sequence). The CDR3 sequence is 15 residues long. The CDR3 reads CSAPRTRQNSYEQYF.

The chain has TRBV13 and TRBJ2-1; absent DNA, TCRdb's TRBD1 call cannot be checked. CDR1 is PRHDT, CDR2 FYEKMQ, per germline (reference sequence). The CDR3 runs 15 residues. CDR3: CASSQQGAKINEQFF.

The chain uses TRBV4-1 and TRBJ2-1; with no DNA, the TCRdb D assignment of TRBD2 cannot be verified. The length of the CDR3 is 15 residues. Germline V gene lookup returns CDR1 MGHRA and CDR2 YSYEKL. CDR3 amino acids: CASSQSTGTTLRRFF.

The V call is TRBV4-2, the J call TRBJ2-1; lacking DNA, the TRBD2 call made by TCRdb goes unchecked. The CDR3 sequence is 17 residues long. The germline CDR1 and CDR2 sequences are LGHNA and YNFKEQ. The chain's CDR3 is CASSQIGGLAASNEQFF.

The rearrangement joins TRBV29-1 to TRBJ2-3; the D call of TRBD2 rests on TCRdb alone, since no DNA is present to check it. Germline-derived CDR1 and CDR2 are SQVTM and ANQGSEA. This CDR3 is 14 amino acids long. This chain's CDR3 is CSVGLRGLGDTQYF.

This chain uses TRBV12-3 or TRBV12-4 with TRBJ2-1; absent DNA, TCRdb's TRBD1 call cannot be checked. The CDR3 contains 16 residues. This chain's CDR3 is CASSFLTTGGYNEQFF.

The chain carries TRBV12-3 or TRBV12-4 and TRBJ2-3; the TCRdb call, TRBD2, lacks DNA for checking. The CDR3 sequence is 16 residues long. The CDR3 loop is CASSTLAGGSTDTQYF.

This chain links TRBV20-1 with TRBJ1-4. The CDR3 loop spans 13 amino acids. Per the germline V gene, CDR1 is DFQATT and CDR2 is SNEGSKA (reference sequence). CDR3 amino acids: CSARSATNEKLFF.

The chain carries TRBV14 and TRBJ1-3. Germline V CDR1 and CDR2: SGHDN, FVKESK. The CDR3 totals 13 residues. CDR3 residues: CASSRVIGNTIYF. Full variable domain (remainder filled in from reference TRBV14 and TRBJ1-3): EAGVTQFPSHSVIEKGQTVTLRCDPISGHDNLYWYRRVMGKEIKFLLHFVKESKQDESGMPNNRFLAERTGGTYSTLKVQPAELEDSGVYFCASSRVIGNTIYFGEGSWLTVV.

The V gene is TRBV3-1, the J gene TRBJ2-7; TCRdb lists TRBD2, though no DNA is available to test this call. This CDR3 region has 16 residues. The germline gives CDR1 LGHDT, CDR2 YNNKEL (reference sequence). CDR3 residues: CASSQVLTSGRSEQYF.

The chain is built from TRBV10-2 and TRBJ1-1; TCRdb picks TRBD1, but there is no DNA to check that call. Germline CDR1 WSHSY, CDR2 SAAADI. The CDR3 runs to 12 residues. The chain's CDR3 is CATLDRDTEAFF.

The V call is TRBV19, the J call TRBJ2-5; TCRdb's D call of TRBD2 is untestable without DNA. The CDR3 spans 18 residues. Per the germline V gene, CDR1 is LNHDA and CDR2 is SQIVND (reference sequence). The CDR3 sequence is CASSIIPSTSGVQETQYF.

V is TRBV7-2 and J is TRBJ2-5; there is no DNA to check the TCRdb D call of TRBD2. The V gene's germline CDR1 is SGHTA and CDR2 FQGNSA. CDR3 size: 18 residues. CDR3: CASSFPGTSGKHQETQYF.

V usage is TRBV29-1 and J usage is TRBJ1-1; TCRdb reports TRBD1, a call that lacks DNA to check it against. Germline V gene lookup returns CDR1 SQVTM and CDR2 ANQGSEA. The CDR3 is 12 residues long. CDR3 in amino acids: CSAQGLNTEAFF.

V and J are TRBV10-3 and TRBJ2-7. The CDR3 consists of 13 residues. In germline, CDR1 is ENHRY, CDR2 SYGVKD. CDR3 protein: CAISVVTNDEQYF.